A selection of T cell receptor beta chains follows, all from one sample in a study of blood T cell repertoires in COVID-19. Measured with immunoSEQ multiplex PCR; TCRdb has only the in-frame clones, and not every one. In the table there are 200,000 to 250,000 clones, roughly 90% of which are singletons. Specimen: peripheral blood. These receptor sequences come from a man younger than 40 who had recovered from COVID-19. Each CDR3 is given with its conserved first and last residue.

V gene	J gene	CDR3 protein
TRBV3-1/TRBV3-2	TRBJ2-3	CASSQTGGATDTQYF
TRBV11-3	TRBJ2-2	CASSFRQGSGELFF
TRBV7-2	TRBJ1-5	CASSLAQTQPQHF
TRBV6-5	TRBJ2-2	CASSYGPGTGPGELFF
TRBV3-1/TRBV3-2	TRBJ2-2	CASLERGDSTGELFF
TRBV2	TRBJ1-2	CASSNSGSLYGYTF
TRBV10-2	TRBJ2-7	CASSEPRDRQYEQYF
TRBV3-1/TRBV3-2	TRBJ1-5	CASSRTSNQPQHF
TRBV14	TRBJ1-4	CASSRTGRKEKLFF
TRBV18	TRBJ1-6	CASSPYQRTGNSPLHF
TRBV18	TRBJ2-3	CASSPRGVEVDTQYF
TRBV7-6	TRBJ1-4	CASSQGAKATNEKLFF
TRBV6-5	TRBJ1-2	CASSYSSPRRDGYTF
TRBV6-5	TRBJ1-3	CASHYGNTIYF
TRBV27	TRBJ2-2	CASSLTGDTGELFF